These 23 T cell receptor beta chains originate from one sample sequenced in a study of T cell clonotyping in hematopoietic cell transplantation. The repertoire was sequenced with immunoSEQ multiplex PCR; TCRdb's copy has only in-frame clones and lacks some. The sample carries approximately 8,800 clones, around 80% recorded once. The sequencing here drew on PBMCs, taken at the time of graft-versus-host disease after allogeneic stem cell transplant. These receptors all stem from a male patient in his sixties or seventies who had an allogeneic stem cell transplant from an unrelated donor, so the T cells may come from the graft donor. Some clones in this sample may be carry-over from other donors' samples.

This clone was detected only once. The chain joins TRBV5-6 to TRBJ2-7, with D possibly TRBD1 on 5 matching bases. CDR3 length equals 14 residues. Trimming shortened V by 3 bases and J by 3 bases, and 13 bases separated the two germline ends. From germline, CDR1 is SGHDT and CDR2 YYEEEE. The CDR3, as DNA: TGTGCCAGCAGCTCCCAAGGGGTTTACTACGAGCAGTACTTC. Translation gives CASSSQGVYYEQYF.

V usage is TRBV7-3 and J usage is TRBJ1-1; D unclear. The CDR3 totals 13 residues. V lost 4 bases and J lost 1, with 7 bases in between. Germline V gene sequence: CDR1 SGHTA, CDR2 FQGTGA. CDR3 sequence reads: CASSSTWNTEAFF. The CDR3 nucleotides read TGTGCCAGCAGCTCCACCTGGAACACTGAAGCTTTCTTT.

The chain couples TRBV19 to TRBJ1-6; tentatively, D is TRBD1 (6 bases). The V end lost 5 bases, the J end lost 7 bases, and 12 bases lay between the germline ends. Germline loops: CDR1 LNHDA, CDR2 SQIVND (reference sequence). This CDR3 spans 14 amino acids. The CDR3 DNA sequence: TGTGCCAGTAGTTCGGGGGCCGGGAATTCACCCCTCCACTTT. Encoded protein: CASSSGAGNSPLHF.

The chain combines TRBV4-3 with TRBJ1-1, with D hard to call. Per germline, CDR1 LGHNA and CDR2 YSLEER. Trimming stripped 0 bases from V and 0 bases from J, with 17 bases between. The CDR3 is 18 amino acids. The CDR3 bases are TGCGCCAGCAGCCAAGAACAAAGTCCTACCGGTGTGAACACTGAAGCTTTCTTT. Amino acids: CASSQEQSPTGVNTEAFF.

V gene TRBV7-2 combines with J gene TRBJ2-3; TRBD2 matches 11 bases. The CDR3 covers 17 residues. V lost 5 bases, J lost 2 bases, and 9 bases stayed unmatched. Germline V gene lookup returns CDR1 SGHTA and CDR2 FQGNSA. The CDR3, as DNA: TGTGCCAGCAGCGCCCACACGACTAGCGGGGTCACAGATACGCAGTATTTT. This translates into CASSAHTTSGVTDTQYF.

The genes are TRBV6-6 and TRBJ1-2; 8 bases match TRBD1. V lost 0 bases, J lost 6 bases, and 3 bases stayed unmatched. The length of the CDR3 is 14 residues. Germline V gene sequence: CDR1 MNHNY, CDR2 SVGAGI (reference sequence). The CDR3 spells CASSYSDREHGYTF. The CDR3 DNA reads TGTGCCAGCAGTTACTCGGACAGGGAGCATGGCTACACCTTC.

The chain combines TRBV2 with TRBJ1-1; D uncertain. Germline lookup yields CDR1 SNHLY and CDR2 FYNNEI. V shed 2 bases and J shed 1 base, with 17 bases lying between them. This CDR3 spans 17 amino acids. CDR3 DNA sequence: TGTGCCAGCAGTGAACCCCTAGGGCAGGCACGGAACACTGAAGCTTTCTTT. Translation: CASSEPLGQARNTEAFF.

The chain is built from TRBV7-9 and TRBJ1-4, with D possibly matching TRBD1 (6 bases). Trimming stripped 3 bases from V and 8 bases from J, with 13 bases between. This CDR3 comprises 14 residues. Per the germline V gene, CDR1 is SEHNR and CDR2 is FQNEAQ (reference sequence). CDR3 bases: TGTGCCAGCAGCTTGGGGGCTAGCCCGGAAAAACTGTTTTTT. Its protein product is CASSLGASPEKLFF.

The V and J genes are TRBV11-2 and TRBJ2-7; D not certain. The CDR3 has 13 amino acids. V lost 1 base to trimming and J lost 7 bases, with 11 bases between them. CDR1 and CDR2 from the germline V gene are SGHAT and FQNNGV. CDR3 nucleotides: TGTGCCAGCAGCTTAGTCGGCCGATCGGAGCAGTACTTC. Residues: CASSLVGRSEQYF.

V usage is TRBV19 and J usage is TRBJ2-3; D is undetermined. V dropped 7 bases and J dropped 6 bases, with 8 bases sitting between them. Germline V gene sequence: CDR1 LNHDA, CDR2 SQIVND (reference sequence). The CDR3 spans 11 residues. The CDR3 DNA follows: TGTGCCAGTACCCTGGGGGATACGCAGTATTTT. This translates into CASTLGDTQYF.

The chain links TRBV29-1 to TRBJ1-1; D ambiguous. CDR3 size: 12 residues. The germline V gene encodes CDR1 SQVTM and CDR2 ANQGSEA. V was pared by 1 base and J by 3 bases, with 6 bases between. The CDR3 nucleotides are TGCAGCGTTGAAGCCTTGGACACTGAAGCTTTCTTT. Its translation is CSVEALDTEAFF.

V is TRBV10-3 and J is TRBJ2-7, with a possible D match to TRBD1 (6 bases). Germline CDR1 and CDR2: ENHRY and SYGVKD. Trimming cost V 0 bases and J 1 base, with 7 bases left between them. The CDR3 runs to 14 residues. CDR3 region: CAISESTGSYEQYF. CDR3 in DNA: TGTGCCATCAGTGAGTCGACAGGTTCCTACGAGCAGTACTTC.

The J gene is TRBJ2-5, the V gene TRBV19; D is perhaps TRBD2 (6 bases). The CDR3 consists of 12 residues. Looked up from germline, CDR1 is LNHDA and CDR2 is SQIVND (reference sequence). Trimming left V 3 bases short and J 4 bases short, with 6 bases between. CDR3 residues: CASSMGGETQYF. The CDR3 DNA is TGTGCCAGTAGTATGGGAGGAGAGACCCAGTACTTC.

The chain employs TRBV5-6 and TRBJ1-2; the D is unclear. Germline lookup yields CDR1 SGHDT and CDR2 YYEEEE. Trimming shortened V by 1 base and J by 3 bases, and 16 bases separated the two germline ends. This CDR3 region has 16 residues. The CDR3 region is CASSLKGAGYHYGYTF. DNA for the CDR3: TGTGCCAGCAGCTTGAAAGGCGCAGGATACCACTATGGCTACACCTTC.

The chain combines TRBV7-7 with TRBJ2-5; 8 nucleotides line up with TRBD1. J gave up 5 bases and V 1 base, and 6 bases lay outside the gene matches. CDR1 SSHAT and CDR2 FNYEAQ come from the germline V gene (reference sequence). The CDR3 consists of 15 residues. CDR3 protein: CASSLGAGGLETQYF. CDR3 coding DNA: TGTGCCAGCAGCTTAGGGGCAGGGGGCCTCGAGACCCAGTACTTC.

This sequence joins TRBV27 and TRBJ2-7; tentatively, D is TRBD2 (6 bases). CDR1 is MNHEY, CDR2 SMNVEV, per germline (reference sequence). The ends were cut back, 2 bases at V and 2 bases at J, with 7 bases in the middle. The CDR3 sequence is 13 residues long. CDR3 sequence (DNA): TGTGCCAGCAGTTTAGCGGGGCCCTACGAGCAGTACTTC. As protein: CASSLAGPYEQYF.

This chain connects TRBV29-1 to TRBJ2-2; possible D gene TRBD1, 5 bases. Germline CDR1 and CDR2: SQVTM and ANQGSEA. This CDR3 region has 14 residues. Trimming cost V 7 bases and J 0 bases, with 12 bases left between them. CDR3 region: CSATQGANTGELFF. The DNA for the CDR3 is TGCAGCGCTACTCAGGGCGCGAACACCGGGGAGCTGTTTTTT.

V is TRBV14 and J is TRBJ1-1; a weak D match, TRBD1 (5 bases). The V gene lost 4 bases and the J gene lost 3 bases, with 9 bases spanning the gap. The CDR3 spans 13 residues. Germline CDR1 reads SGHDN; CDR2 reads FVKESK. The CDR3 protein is CASSPRGYTEAFF. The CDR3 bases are TGTGCCAGCAGCCCTCGGGGCTACACTGAAGCTTTCTTT.

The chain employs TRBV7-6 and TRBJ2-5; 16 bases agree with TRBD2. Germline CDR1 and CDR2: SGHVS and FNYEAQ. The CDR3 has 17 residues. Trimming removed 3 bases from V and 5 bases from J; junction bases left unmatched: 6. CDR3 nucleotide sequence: TGTGCCAGCAGCTTGGGGACTAGCGGGGGGGCCTGGGAGACCCAGTACTTC. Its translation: CASSLGTSGGAWETQYF.

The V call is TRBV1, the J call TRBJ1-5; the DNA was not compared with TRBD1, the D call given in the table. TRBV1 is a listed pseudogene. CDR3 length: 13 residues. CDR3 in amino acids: CTSSQDPPGPQHF. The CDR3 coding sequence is TGCACCAGCAGCCAAGACCCCCCAGGGCCCCAGCATTTT.

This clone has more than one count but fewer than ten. The DNA of the CDR3 is TGTGCCAGCAGCGTAGGTTGGGGTCGCGAGCAGTACTTC. This translates into CASSVGWGREQYF. The rearrangement links TRBV9 to TRBJ2-7; D unresolved. Per the germline V gene, CDR1 is SGDLS and CDR2 is YYNGEE. CDR3 length: 13 amino acids. V was trimmed by 0 bases and J by 6 bases, leaving 10 bases between them.

CDR3 sequence: CSAAGVIEETQYF. CDR3 in DNA: TGCAGCGCGGCGGGGGTAATAGAAGAGACCCAGTACTTC. The V and J genes are TRBV29-1 and TRBJ2-5, with 7 bases matching TRBD2. CDR1 and CDR2 (germline): SQVTM, ANQGSEA. Unmatched junction bases numbered 8, after V lost 7 bases and J lost 3 bases. The CDR3 runs 13 residues.

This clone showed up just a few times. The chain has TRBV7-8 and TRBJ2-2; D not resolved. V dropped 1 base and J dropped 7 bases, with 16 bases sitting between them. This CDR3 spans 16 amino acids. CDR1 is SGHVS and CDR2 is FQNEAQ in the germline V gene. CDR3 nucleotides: TGTGCCAGCAGCTTAGAATCTGGGGATTACGGCGGGGAGCTGTTTTTT. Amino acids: CASSLESGDYGGELFF.